This T cell receptor (beta chain) was obtained from a study of cytomegalovirus exposure and HLA in healthy donors. Across the whole study: Ancestry clustering placed roughly 86% of around 400 genotyped donors in the Caucasian-associated cluster. Regarding the study as a whole: Reports described diagnosis of cytomegalovirus status by the classifier as highly specific and sensitive. There were a few CMV-associated chains whose specificity for CMV antigens was confirmed in vitro. The study carried out a later analysis of TCR beta sequences. It associated about 15,000 of them with specific HLA alleles at a false discovery rate of 0.05.

Both 60 Vbeta primers and 13 Jbeta primers went into the PCR. Some clones are missing from TCRdb's copy, which holds only in-frame ones; the method was immunoSEQ multiplex PCR. Of roughly 100,000 clones listed, roughly 80% are singletons. A note on this clone: Its antigen remains unknown.

Germline V gene lookup returns CDR1 LNHDA and CDR2 SQIVND (reference sequence). This CDR3 comprises 15 residues. Trimming took off 5 bases at V and 3 bases at J, with 16 bases between the two ends. Sample: PBMCs. The V and J genes are TRBV19 and TRBJ1-2; D may be TRBD1 (6 bases). The TCR was taken from a man in his sixties in good health and CMV-seronegative. The CDR3 DNA reads as TGTGCCAGTAGTCCCACAGGGAGTTCTGACTATGGCTACACCTTC. It is translated as CASSPTGSSDYGYTF.